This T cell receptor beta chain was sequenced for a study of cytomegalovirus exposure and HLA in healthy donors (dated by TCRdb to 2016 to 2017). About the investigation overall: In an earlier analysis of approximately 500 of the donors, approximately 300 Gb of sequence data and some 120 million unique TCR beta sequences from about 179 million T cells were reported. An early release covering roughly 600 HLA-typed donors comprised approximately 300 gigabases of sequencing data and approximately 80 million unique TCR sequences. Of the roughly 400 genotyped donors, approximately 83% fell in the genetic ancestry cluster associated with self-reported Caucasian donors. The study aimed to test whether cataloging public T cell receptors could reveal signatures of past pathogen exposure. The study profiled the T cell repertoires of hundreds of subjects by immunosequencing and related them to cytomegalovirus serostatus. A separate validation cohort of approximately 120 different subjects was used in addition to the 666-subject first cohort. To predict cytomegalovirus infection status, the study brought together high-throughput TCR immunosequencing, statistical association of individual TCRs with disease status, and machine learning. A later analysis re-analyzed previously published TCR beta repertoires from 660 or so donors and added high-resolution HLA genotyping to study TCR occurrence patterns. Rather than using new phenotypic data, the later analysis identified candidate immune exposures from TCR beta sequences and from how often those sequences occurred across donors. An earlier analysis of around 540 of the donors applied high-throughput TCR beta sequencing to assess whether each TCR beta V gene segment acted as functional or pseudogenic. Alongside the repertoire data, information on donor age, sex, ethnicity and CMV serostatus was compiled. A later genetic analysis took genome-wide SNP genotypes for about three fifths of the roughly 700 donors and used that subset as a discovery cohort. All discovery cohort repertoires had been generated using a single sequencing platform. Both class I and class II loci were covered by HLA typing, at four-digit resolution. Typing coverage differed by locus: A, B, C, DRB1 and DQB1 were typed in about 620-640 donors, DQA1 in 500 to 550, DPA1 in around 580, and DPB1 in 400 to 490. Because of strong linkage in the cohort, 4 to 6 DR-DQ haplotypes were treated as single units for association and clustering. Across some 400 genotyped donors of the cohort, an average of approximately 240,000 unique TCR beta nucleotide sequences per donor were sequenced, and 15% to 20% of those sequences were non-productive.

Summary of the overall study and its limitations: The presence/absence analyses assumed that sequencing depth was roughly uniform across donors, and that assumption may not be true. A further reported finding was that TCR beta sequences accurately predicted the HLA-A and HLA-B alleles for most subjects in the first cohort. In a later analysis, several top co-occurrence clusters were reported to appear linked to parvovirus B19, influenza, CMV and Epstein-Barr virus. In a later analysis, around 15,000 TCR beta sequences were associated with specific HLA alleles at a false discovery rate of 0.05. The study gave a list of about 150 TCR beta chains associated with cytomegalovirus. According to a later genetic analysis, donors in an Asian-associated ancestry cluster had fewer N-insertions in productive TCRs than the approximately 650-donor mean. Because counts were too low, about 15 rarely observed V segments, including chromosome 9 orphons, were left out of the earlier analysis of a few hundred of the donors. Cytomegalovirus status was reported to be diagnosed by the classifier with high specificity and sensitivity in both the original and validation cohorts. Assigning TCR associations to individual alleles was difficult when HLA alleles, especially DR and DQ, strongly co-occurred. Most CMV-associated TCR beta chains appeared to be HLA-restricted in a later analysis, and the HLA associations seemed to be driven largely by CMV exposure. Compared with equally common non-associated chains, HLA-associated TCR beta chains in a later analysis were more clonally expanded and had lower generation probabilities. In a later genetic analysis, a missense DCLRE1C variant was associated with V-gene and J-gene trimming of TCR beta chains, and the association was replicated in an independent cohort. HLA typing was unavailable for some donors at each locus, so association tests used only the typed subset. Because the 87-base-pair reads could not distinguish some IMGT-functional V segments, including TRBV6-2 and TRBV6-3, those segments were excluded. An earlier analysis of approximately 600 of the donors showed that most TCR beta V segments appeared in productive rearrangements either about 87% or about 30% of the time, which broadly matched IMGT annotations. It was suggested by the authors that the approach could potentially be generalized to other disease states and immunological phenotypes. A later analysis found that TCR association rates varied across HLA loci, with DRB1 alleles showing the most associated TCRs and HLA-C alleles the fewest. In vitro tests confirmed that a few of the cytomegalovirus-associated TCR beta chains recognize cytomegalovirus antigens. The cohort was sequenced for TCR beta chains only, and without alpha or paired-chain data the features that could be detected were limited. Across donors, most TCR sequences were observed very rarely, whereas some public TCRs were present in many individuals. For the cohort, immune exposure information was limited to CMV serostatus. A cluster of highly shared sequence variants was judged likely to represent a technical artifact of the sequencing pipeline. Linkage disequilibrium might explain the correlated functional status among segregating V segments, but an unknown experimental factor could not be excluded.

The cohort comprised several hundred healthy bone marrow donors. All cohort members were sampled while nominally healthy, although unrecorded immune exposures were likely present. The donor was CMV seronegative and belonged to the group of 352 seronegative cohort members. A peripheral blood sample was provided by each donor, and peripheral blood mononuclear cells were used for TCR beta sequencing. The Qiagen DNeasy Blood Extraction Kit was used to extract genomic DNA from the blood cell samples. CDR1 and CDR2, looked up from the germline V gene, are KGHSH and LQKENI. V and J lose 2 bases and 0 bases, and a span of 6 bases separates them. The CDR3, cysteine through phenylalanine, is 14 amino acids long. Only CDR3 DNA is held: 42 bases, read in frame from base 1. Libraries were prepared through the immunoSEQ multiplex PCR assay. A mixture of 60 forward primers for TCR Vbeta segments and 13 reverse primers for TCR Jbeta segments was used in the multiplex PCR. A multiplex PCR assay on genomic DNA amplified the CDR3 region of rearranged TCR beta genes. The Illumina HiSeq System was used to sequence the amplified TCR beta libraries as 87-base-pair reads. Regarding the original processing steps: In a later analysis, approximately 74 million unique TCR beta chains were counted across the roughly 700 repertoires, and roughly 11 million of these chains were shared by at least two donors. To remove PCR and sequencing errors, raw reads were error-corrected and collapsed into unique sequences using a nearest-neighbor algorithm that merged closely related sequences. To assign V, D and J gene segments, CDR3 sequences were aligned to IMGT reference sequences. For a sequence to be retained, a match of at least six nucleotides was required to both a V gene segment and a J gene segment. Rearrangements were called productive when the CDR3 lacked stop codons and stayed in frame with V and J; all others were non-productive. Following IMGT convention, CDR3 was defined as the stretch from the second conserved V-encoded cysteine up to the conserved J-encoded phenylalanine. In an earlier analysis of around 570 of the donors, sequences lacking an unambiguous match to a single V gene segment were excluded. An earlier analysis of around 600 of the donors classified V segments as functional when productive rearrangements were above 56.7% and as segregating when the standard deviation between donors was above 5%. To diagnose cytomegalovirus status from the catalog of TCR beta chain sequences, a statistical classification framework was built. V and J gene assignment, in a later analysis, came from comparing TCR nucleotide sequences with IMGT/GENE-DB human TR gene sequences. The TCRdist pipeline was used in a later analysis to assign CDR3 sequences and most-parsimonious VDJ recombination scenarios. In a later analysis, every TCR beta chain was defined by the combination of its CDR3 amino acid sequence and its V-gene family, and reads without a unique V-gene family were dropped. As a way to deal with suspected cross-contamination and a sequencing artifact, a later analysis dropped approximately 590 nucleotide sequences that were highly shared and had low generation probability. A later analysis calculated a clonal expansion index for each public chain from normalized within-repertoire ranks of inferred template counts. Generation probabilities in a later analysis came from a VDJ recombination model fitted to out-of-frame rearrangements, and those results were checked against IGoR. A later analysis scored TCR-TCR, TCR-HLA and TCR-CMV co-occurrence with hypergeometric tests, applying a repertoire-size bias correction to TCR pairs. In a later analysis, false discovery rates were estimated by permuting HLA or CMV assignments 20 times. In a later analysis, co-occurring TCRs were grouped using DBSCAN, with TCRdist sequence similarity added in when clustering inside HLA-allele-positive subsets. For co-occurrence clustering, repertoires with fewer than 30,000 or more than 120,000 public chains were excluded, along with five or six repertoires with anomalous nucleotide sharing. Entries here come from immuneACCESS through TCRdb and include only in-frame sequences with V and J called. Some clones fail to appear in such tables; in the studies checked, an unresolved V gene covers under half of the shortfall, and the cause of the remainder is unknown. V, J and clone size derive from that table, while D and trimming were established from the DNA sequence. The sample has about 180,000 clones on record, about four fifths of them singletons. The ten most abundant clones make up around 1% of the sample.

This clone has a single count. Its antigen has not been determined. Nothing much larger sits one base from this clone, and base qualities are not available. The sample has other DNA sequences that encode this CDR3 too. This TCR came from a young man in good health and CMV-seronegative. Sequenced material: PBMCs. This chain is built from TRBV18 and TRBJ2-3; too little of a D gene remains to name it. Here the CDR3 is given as CASSPTGSTDTQYF. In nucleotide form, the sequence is TGTGCCAGCTCACCAACGGGTAGCACAGATACGCAGTATTTT.